This TCR beta chain was sequenced in a study of CD8 T cells in ankylosing spondylitis. General study results and limits: What appeared characteristic of ankylosing spondylitis blood was a TCR beta motif of under 10 highly homologous variants.

The germline V and J ends were trimmed by 8 bases and 3 bases, with 12 bases remaining between them. Per germline, CDR1 LNHNV and CDR2 YYDKDF (reference sequence). This CDR3 is 13 amino acids long. This clonotype was detected ten times or more. Its cognate antigen is unknown. MiXCR, run by TCRdb on the 5' RACE reads, gives a single entry per CDR3 protein. The table lists some 130,000 distinct CDR3 sequences, 8% to 9% of them singletons. This chain uses TRBV15 with TRBJ2-3; D uncertain. Material: synovial fluid, either unsorted or a sorted T cell fraction (not recorded which). This clonotype was obtained from a male donor with ankylosing spondylitis. The CDR3 is CATSMIRTDTQYF. The CDR3 DNA reads as TGTGCCACCTCGATGATCAGGACAGATACGCAGTATTTT.